This T cell receptor beta chain derives from a study of blood T cell repertoires in COVID-19. Sequencing used immunoSEQ multiplex PCR; TCRdb keeps in-frame clones, though not all of them. The table lists around 150,000 clones, 82% of them singletons, with 22% in the top ten. The CDR3 runs to 14 residues. The trim removed 3 bases at V and 4 bases at J, leaving 5 bases unmatched. Per germline, CDR1 SQVTM and CDR2 ANQGSEA. This clonotype was sampled from a woman of 80 years or more with acute or convalescent COVID-19. Sequenced input: peripheral blood. This chain connects TRBV29-1 to TRBJ2-7; 11 nucleotides align to TRBD2. The CDR3 DNA reads as TGCAGCGTTGAGTGGCTAGCGGGAGGATACGAGCAGTACTTC. As protein: CSVEWLAGGYEQYF.